The clone carrying this T cell receptor (beta chain) was seen just once. These data are taken from a study of OX40 agonist ivuxolimab in advanced cancers. Repertoires were generated with immunoSEQ multiplex PCR, while TCRdb's copy carries only in-frame clones and drops some. Of 90,000 or so clones detected, roughly nine tenths appear once; the ten largest clones hold 8.4%. The CDR3 is 15 amino acids. The germline gives CDR1 MGHDK, CDR2 SYGVNS. Trimming took 4 bases from V and 6 from J, leaving 18 bases between them. The chain joins TRBV25-1 to TRBJ1-1; D ambiguous. This sequence was found in an adult with an advanced solid tumor such as melanoma, head and neck, liver or kidney cancer. This sample comprised CD4+ or CD8+ T cells sorted from blood, obtained in a trial of the OX40 agonist ivuxolimab. The CDR3 region has the DNA TGTGCCAGCAGTGCCCCCAGGACGGGGAAATCTGAAGCTTTCTTT. Translated, it gives CASSAPRTGKSEAFF.